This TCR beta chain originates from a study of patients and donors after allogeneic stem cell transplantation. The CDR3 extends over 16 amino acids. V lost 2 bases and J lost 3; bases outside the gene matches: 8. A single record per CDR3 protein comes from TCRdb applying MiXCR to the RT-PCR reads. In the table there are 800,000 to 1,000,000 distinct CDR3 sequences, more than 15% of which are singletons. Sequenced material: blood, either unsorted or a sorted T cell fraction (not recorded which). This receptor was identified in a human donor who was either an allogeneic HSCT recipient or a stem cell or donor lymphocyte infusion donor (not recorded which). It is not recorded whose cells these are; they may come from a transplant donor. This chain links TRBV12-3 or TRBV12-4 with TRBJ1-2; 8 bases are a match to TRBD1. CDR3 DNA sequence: TGTGCCAGCAGTTTAAGAGGGGCAGGGGGCTACTATGGCTACACCTTC. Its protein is CASSLRGAGGYYGYTF.